Listed below are T cell receptor beta chains from one sample, sequenced in a study of blood T cell repertoires in COVID-19. Method: immunoSEQ multiplex PCR; TCRdb's copy keeps in-frame clones and lacks some. The table records 150,000 to 200,000 clones, less than 90% of them present only once. Sequencing input: peripheral blood. The receptors stem from a woman between 70 and 85 years old with acute or convalescent COVID-19. Both conserved end residues are trimmed from each CDR3. Each record gives: V gene, J gene, CDR3 protein.

TRBV5-6	TRBJ1-2	ASSRETGQGNGYT
TRBV2	TRBJ1-6	ASSVGEEGTPLH
TRBV6-6	TRBJ2-1	ASSQGLAGGPYNEQF
TRBV5-6	TRBJ2-1	ASSVRDYYNEQF
TRBV5-1	TRBJ2-5	ASSYGTGGQETQY
TRBV12-3/TRBV12-4	TRBJ2-7	ASSSDRAREQY
TRBV7-2	TRBJ2-7	ASSSSGTGLYEQY
TRBV3-1/TRBV3-2	TRBJ2-7	ASSPEVLAGGEQY
TRBV4-2	TRBJ2-2	ASSQDGRGTAATGELF
TRBV27	TRBJ1-6	ASSLSTSNSPLH
TRBV4-3	TRBJ1-1	ASSLSHLINTEAF
TRBV19	TRBJ2-7	ASSIVPGMASEQY
TRBV10-2	TRBJ2-7	ASSDLGQAADEQY
TRBV24-1	TRBJ2-5	ATSDSQETQY
TRBV11-2	TRBJ1-1	ASSLGKGGTEAF
TRBV11-3	TRBJ1-1	ASSLGRYTEAF
TRBV6-5	TRBJ2-7	ASGSLSSYEQY
TRBV12-5	TRBJ2-7	ASGPGDREYEQY
TRBV4-2	TRBJ2-1	ASSRTEGRGEQF
TRBV3-1/TRBV3-2	TRBJ2-5	ASSQNRGQETQY
TRBV25-1	TRBJ2-1	ASSEYGAGEQF
TRBV6-5	TRBJ1-1	ASQGISRSEAF
TRBV7-2	TRBJ1-2	ASSLGPGQGLNYGYT
TRBV5-1	TRBJ2-7	ASSTTGWEGQY
TRBV3-1/TRBV3-2	TRBJ2-2	ASSQDRFSGELF
TRBV2	TRBJ1-6	ASRETGTYNSPLH
TRBV6-1	TRBJ1-5	ASSEGAYQPQH
TRBV11-3	TRBJ1-3	ASSFAGFSSGNTIY
TRBV10-2	TRBJ1-1	ASIGGGGYTEAF